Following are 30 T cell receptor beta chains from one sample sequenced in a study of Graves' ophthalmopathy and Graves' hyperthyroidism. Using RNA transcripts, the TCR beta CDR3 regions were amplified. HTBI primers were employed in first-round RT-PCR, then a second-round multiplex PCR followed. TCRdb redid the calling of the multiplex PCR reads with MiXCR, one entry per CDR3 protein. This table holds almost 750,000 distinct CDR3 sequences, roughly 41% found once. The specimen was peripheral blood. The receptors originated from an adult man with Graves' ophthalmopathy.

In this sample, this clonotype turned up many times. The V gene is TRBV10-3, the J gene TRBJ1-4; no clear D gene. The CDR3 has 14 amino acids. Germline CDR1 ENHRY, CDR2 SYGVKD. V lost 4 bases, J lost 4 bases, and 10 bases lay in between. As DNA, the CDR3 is TGTGCCATCAGTGGAGGCGGGGATAATGAAAAACTGTTTTTT. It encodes CAISGGGDNEKLFF.

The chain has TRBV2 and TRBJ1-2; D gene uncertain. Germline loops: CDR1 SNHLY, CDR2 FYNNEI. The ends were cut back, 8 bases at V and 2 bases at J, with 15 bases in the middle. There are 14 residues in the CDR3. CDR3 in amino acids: CASSPNIGNYGYTF. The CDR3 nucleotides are TGTGCCAGCTCACCTAACATCGGGAACTATGGCTACACCTTC.

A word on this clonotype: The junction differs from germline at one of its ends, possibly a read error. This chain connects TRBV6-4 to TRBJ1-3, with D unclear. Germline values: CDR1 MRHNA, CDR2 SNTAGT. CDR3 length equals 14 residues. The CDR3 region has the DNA TGTGCCAGCAGTTACTCTCTAACTGGAAACACCATATATTTT. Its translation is CASSYSLTGNTIYF.

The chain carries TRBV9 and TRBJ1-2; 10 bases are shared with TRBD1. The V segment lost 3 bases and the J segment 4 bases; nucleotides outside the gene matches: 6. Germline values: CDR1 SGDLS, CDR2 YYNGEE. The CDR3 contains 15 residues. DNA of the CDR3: TGTGCCAGCAGCGCAAAGACAGGGGGCGCCTATGGCTACACCTTC. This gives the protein CASSAKTGGAYGYTF.

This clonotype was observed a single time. Here the CDR3 reads CASSETGTTNEKLFF. The DNA of the CDR3 is TGTGCCAGCAGTGAAACGGGCACAACTAATGAAAAACTGTTTTTT. The chain recombines TRBV2 with TRBJ1-4; D ambiguous. CDR3 length equals 15 residues. V was clipped by 2 bases and J by 0 bases, with 7 bases between them. CDR1 SNHLY and CDR2 FYNNEI come from the germline V gene.

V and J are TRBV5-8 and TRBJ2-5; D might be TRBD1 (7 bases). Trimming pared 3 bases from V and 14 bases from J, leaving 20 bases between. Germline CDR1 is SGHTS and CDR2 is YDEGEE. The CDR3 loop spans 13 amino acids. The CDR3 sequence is CASSSSMGGQLYF. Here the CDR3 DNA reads TGTGCCAGCAGCTCCTCTATGGGGGGACAGCTTTACTTC.

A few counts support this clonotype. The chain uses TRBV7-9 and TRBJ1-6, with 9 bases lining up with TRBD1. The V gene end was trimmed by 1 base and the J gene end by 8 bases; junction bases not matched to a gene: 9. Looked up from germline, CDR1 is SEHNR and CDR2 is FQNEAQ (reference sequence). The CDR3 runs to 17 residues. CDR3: CASSLVGTGRQYSPLHF. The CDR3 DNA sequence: TGTGCCAGCAGCTTAGTAGGGACAGGGAGGCAGTATTCACCCCTCCACTTT.

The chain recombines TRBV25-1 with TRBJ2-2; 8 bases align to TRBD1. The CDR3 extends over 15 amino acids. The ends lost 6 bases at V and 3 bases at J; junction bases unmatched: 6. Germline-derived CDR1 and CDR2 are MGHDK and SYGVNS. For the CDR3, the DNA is TGTGCCAGCAGACAGCAGGGGGCTCACACCGGGGAGCTGTTTTTT. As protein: CASRQQGAHTGELFF.

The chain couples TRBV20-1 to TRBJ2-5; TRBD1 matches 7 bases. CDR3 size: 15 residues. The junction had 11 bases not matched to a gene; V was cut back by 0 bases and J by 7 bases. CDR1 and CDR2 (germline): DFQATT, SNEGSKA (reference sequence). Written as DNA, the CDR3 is TGCAGTGCTAGAGATAGACAGGGTGGTCTGGGGACCCAGTACTTC. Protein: CSARDRQGGLGTQYF.

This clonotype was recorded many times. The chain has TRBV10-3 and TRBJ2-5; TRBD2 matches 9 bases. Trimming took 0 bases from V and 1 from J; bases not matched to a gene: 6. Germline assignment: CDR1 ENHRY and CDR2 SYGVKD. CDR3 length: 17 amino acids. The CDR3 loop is CAISESDSGGPQETQYF. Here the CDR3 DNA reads TGTGCCATCAGTGAGTCCGATAGCGGGGGTCCCCAAGAGACCCAGTACTTC.

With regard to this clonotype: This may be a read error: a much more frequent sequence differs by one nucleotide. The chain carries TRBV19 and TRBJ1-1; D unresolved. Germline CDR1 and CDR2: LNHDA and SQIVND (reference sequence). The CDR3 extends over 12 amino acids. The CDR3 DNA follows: TGTGCCAGCAGTCATTTGAACACTGGAGCTTTCTTT. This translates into CASSHLNTGAFF.

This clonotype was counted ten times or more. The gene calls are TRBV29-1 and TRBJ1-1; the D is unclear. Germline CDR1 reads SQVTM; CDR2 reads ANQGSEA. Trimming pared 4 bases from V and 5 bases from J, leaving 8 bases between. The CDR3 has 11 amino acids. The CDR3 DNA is TGCAGCGTTGGCGATGTAACTGAAGCTTTCTTT. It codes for CSVGDVTEAFF. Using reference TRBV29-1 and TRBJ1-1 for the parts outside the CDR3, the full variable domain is SAVISQKPSRDICQRGTSLTIQCQVDSQVTMMFWYRQQPGQSLTLIATANQGSEATYESGFVIDKFPISRPNLTFSTLTVSNMSPEDSSIYLCSVGDVTEAFFGQGTRLTVV.

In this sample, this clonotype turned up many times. The CDR3: CSARQRLNSPLHF. The CDR3, as DNA: TGCAGTGCACGACAGCGACTCAATTCACCCCTCCACTTT. The gene calls are TRBV20-1 and TRBJ1-6; TRBD1 might be the D (5 bases). V was cut by 6 bases and J by 7 bases, with 13 bases left in between. The CDR3 totals 13 residues. CDR1 DFQATT and CDR2 SNEGSKA come from the germline V gene (reference sequence).

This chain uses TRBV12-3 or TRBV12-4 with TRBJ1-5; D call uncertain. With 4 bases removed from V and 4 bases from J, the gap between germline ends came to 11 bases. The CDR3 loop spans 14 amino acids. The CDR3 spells CASSYRTGNQPQHF. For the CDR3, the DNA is TGTGCCAGCAGTTATCGGACGGGTAATCAGCCCCAGCATTTT.

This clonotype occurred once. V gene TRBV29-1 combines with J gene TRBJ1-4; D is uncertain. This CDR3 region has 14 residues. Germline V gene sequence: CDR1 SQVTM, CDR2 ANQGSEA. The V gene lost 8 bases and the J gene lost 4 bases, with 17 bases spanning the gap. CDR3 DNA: TGCAGCAGTGAAGGCGGGGTTAATAATGAAAAACTGTTTTTT. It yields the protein CSSEGGVNNEKLFF.

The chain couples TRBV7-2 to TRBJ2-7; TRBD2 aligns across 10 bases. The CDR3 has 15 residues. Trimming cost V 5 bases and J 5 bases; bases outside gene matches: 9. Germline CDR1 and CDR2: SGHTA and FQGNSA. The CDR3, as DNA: TGTGCCAGCAGCGGAGGGTCTAGCGGGAGCGACGAGCAGTACTTC. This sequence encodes CASSGGSSGSDEQYF.

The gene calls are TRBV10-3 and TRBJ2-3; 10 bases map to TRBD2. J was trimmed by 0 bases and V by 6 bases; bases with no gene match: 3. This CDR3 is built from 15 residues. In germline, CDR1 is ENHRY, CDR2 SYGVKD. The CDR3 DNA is TGTGCCATCAGCCGGACTAGCGGAAGCACAGATACGCAGTATTTT. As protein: CAISRTSGSTDTQYF.

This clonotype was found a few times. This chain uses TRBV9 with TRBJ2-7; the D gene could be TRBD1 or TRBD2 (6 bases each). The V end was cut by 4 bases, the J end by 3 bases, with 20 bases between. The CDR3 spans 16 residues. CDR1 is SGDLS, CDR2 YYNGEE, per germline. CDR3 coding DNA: TGTGCCAGCAGCTCGCCATCGGGGGCTCCGGTCTACGAGCAGTACTTC. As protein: CASSSPSGAPVYEQYF.

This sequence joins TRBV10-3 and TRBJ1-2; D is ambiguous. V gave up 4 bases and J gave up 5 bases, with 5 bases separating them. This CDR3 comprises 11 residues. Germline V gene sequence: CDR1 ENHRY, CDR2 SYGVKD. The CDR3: CAISVQYGYTF. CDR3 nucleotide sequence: TGTGCCATCAGTGTACAGTATGGCTACACCTTC.

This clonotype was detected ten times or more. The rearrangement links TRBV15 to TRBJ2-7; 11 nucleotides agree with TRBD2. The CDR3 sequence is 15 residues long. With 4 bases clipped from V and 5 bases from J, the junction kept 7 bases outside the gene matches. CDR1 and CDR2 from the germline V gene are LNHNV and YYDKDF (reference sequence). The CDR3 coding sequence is TGTGCCACCAGCACCACTAGCGGGAGCGTCGACGAGCAGTACTTC. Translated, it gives CATSTTSGSVDEQYF. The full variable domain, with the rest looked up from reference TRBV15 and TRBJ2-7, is DAMVIQNPRYQVTQFGKPVTLSCSQTLNHNVMYWYQQKSSQAPKLLFHYYDKDFNNEADTPDNFQSRRPNTSFCFLDIRSPGLGDTAMYLCATSTTSGSVDEQYFGPGTRLTVT.

CDR3 coding DNA: TGCAGTGCTAGAGGGGAGCTGTTTTTT. Its translation is CSARGELFF. The rearrangement uses TRBV20-1 and TRBJ2-2; no reliable D call. The CDR3 runs 9 residues. The germline V gene encodes CDR1 DFQATT and CDR2 SNEGSKA (reference sequence). Trimming removed 1 base at V and 9 bases at J, with 0 bases between.

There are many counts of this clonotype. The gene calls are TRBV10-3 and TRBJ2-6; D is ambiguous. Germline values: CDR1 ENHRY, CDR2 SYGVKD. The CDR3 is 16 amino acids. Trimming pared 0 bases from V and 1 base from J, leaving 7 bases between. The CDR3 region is CAISESIGSGANVLTF. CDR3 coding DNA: TGTGCCATCAGTGAGTCAATAGGATCTGGGGCCAACGTCCTGACTTTC.

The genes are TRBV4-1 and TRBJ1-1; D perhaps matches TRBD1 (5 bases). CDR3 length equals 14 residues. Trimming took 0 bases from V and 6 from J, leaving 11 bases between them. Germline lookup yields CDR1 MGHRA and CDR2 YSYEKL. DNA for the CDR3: TGCGCCAGCAGCCAAGATCGGGGGTGGGCTGAAGCTTTCTTT. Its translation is CASSQDRGWAEAFF.

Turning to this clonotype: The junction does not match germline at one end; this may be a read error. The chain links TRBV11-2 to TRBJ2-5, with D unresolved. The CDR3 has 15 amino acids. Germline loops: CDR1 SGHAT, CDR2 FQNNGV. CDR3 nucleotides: TGCGCCAGCAGCCAAGATCTGCTAGGGTCGAAGACCCAGTACTTC. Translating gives CASSQDLLGSKTQYF.

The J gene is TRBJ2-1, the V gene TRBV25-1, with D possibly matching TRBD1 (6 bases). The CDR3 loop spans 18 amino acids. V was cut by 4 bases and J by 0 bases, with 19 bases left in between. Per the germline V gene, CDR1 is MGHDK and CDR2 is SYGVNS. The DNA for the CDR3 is TGTGCCAGCAGTGGTCCTGGCGGACAGATAAGCTCCTACAATGAGCAGTTCTTC. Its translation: CASSGPGGQISSYNEQFF.

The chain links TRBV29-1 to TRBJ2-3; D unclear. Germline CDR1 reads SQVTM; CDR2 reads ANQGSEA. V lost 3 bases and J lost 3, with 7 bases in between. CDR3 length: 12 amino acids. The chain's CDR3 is CSVDTVTDTQYF. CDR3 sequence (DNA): TGCAGCGTTGACACAGTAACAGATACGCAGTATTTT.

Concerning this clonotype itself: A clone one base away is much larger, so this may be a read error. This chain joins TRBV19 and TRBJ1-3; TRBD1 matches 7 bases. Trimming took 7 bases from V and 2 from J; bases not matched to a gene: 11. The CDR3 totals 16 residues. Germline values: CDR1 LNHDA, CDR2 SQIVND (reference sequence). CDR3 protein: CASTLQTGIAGNTIYF. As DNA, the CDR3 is TGTGCCAGTACCCTTCAGACAGGGATAGCTGGAAACACCATATATTTT.

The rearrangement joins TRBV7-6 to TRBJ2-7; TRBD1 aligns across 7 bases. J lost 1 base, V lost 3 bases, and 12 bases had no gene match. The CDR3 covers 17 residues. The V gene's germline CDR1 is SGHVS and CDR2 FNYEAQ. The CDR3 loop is CASSFSIGGQVSYEQYF. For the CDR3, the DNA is TGTGCCAGCAGCTTTTCGATCGGAGGACAGGTTTCCTACGAGCAGTACTTC.

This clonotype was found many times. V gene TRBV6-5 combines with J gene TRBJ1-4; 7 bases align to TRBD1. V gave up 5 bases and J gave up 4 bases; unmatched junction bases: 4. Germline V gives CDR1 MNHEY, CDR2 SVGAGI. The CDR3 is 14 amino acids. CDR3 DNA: TGTGCCAGCAGTCGGACAGGCGTTAATGAAAAACTGTTTTTT. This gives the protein CASSRTGVNEKLFF.

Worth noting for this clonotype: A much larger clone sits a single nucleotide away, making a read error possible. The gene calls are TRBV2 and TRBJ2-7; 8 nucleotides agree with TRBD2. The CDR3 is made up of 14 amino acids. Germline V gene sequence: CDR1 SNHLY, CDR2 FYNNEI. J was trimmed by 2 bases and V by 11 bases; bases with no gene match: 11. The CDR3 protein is CAGNQGLAAYEQYF. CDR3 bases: TGTGCCGGCAACCAAGGACTAGCCGCCTACGAGCAGTACTTC. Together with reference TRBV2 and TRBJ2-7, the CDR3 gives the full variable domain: EPEVTQTPSHQVTQMGQEVILRCVPISNHLYFYWYRQILGQKVEFLVSFYNNEISEKSEIFDDQFSVERPDGSNFTLKIRSTKLEDSAMYFCAGNQGLAAYEQYFGPGTRLTVT.